The 22 T cell receptor beta chains presented below share a single source sample, sequenced in a study of shared T cell receptors in the human thymus. The repertoire was sequenced with immunoSEQ multiplex PCR; TCRdb's copy has only in-frame clones and lacks some. The sample lists under 700,000 clones, 78% occurring once. The data also belong to a second study, concerning human thymus T cells.

The sequenced sample consisted of thymocytes. These receptors originate from a boy in the first two years of life with a congenital heart defect.

This clone was seen more than once but under ten times. V and J are TRBV12-2 and TRBJ1-1. TRBV12-2 is classified as a pseudogene. This CDR3 is built from 15 residues. Here the CDR3 reads CASRLGRGNGDGAFF. CDR3 DNA: TGTGCAAGTCGCTTAGGTCGGGGAAACGGGGATGGAGCTTTCTTT.

The V call is TRBV6-6, the J call TRBJ2-1, with TRBD1 matching 10 bases. There are 16 residues in the CDR3. In germline, CDR1 is MNHNY, CDR2 SVGAGI (reference sequence). J was trimmed by 3 bases and V by 2 bases; bases with no gene match: 4. CDR3: CASSYEGQGNYNEQFF. CDR3 bases: TGTGCCAGCAGTTACGAGGGACAGGGGAACTACAATGAGCAGTTCTTC.

V gene TRBV6-5 combines with J gene TRBJ1-1; tentative D call: TRBD1 (6 bases). The CDR3 is 13 amino acids. The V end lost 10 bases, the J end lost 5 bases, and 17 bases lay between the germline ends. Per germline, CDR1 MNHEY and CDR2 SVGAGI. CDR3 sequence: CATGGGARTEAFF. CDR3 in DNA: TGTGCCACCGGAGGGGGGGCGCGGACTGAAGCTTTCTTT.

The chain joins TRBV7-9 to TRBJ2-2; 10 nucleotides agree with TRBD2. CDR1 is SEHNR, CDR2 FQNEAQ, per germline (reference sequence). This CDR3 contains 15 residues. J gave up 4 bases and V 8 bases, and 7 bases lay outside the gene matches. CDR3 sequence (DNA): TGTGCCAGCCGGGGAAGCGGGAGGGGCACCGGGGAGCTGTTTTTT. Its translation is CASRGSGRGTGELFF.

This clone has just a few counts. Other nucleotide sequences from this sample produce the same CDR3. The V call is TRBV27, the J call TRBJ2-7, with 9 positions matching TRBD1. The CDR3 sequence is 13 residues long. Trimming removed 5 bases from V and 3 bases from J; junction bases left unmatched: 2. Germline CDR1 MNHEY, CDR2 SMNVEV (reference sequence). The CDR3 spells CASSTGQGYEQYF. CDR3 in DNA: TGTGCCAGCAGTACGGGACAGGGCTACGAGCAGTACTTC.

The CDR3 region is CASSPGGGDGYTF. CDR3 bases: TGTGCCAGCAGCCCGGGAGGAGGCGATGGCTACACCTTC. The V and J genes are TRBV27 and TRBJ1-2, with no clear D. Germline V gene sequence: CDR1 MNHEY, CDR2 SMNVEV (reference sequence). The CDR3 spans 13 residues. Trimming removed 6 bases at V and 6 bases at J, with 14 bases between.

This clone turned up a few times. This rearrangement joins TRBV6-6 to TRBJ2-6, with D possibly being TRBD1 (6 bases). This CDR3 comprises 16 residues. Germline loops: CDR1 MNHNY, CDR2 SVGAGI (reference sequence). The ends were cut back, 7 bases at V and 1 base at J, with 14 bases in the middle. CDR3 bases: TGTGCCAGCACCCAATCACAGGGATCTGGGGCCAACGTCCTGACTTTC. It encodes CASTQSQGSGANVLTF.

This rearrangement joins TRBV21-1 to TRBJ2-1; the table's D gene call, TRBD1, was not cross checked with the DNA. TRBV21-1 is a known pseudogene. The CDR3 loop spans 16 amino acids. The CDR3 loop is CARGQDPIFSYNEQFF. The CDR3 DNA follows: TGTGCCAGGGGGCAGGACCCTATTTTCTCCTACAATGAGCAGTTCTTC.

The chain is built from TRBV30 and TRBJ2-7; possible D gene TRBD1, 6 bases. CDR3 size: 12 residues. Trimming stripped 5 bases from V and 2 bases from J, with 10 bases between. Germline assignment: CDR1 GTSNPN and CDR2 SVGIG (reference sequence). CDR3: CAWGGPAYEQYF. CDR3 DNA sequence: TGTGCCTGGGGGGGCCCAGCCTACGAGCAGTACTTC.

The chain joins TRBV11-3 to TRBJ2-7, with D maybe TRBD2 (5 bases). The CDR3 consists of 15 residues. Germline V CDR1 and CDR2: SGHNT, YENEEA. Trimming cost V 5 bases and J 6 bases, with 20 bases left between them. The CDR3, as DNA: TGTGCCAGCAGCCCCGCGGGTCGGACTTCATTCGAGCAGTACTTC. It is translated as CASSPAGRTSFEQYF. Supplemented by reference TRBV11-3 and TRBJ2-7, the full variable domain reads EAGVVQSPRYKIIEKKQPVAFWCNPISGHNTLYWYLQNLGQGPELLIRYENEEAVDDSQLPKDRFSAERLKGVDSTLKIQPAELGDSAVYLCASSPAGRTSFEQYFGPGTRLTVT.

The genes are TRBV7-9 and TRBJ1-1; no clear D. V lost 2 bases and J 1 base, leaving 5 bases between the germline ends. Germline V lookup: CDR1 SEHNR, CDR2 FQNEAQ (reference sequence). The CDR3 runs to 13 residues. Written as DNA, the CDR3 is TGTGCCAGCAGCTTACCAGGGAACACTGAAGCTTTCTTT. Protein product: CASSLPGNTEAFF.

The rearrangement uses TRBV7-2 and TRBJ1-2; 7 bases agree with TRBD1. The CDR3 extends over 18 amino acids. Trimming cost V 1 base and J 4 bases; bases outside gene matches: 15. The germline CDR1 and CDR2 sequences are SGHTA and FQGNSA. The DNA for the CDR3 is TGTGCCAGCAGCTTAGGATCGCAGGGGGAGATCCGTCCCTATGGCTACACCTTC. Encoded protein: CASSLGSQGEIRPYGYTF. Based on the CDR3 plus reference TRBV7-2 and TRBJ1-2, the full variable domain is GAGVSQSPSNKVTEKGKDVELRCDPISGHTALYWYRQSLGQGLEFLIYFQGNSAPDKSGLPSDRFSAERTGGSVSTLTIQRTQQEDSAVYLCASSLGSQGEIRPYGYTFGSGTRLTVV.

The chain uses TRBV7-9 and TRBJ1-1; tentative D call: TRBD1 (5 bases). CDR3 length: 13 residues. Germline assignment: CDR1 SEHNR and CDR2 FQNEAQ (reference sequence). The germline V and J ends were trimmed by 4 bases and 4 bases, with 10 bases remaining between them. The CDR3 here is CASSSGGSTEAFF. The CDR3 DNA reads TGTGCCAGCAGCTCCGGGGGTTCCACTGAAGCTTTCTTT.

In DNA, the CDR3 is TGTGCCAGTAGACAGACGGACGGGGTTTACTCTGAAGCTTTCTTT. It yields the protein CASRQTDGVYSEAFF. The V call is TRBV19, the J call TRBJ1-1; D is unclear. The ends were cut back, 6 bases at V and 6 bases at J, with 20 bases in the middle. CDR3 size: 15 residues. Germline assignment: CDR1 LNHDA and CDR2 SQIVND (reference sequence).

V gene TRBV10-1 combines with J gene TRBJ2-1; no clear D. Germline values: CDR1 WNHNN, CDR2 SYGVQD (reference sequence). The CDR3 is 14 residues long. Trimming cost V 6 bases and J 4 bases, with 13 bases left between them. The CDR3 DNA sequence: TGCGCCAGCAGCCCCTTCCCCCCTTACAATGAGCAGTTCTTC. It specifies CASSPFPPYNEQFF.

The chain employs TRBV5-1 and TRBJ1-1; tentative D call: TRBD1 (6 bases). This CDR3 has 15 residues. Germline V gene lookup returns CDR1 SGHRS and CDR2 YFSETQ. V dropped 0 bases and J dropped 1 base, with 10 bases sitting between them. Written as DNA, the CDR3 is TGCGCCAGCAGCTTGGATTACAGGGAGAACACTGAAGCTTTCTTT. Protein: CASSLDYRENTEAFF.

The V and J genes are TRBV4-3 and TRBJ1-1, with TRBD1 as a possible D gene (5 bases). CDR3 length: 18 amino acids. CDR1 LGHNA and CDR2 YSLEER come from the germline V gene. Trimming left V 3 bases short and J 0 bases short, with 20 bases between. This chain's CDR3 is CASSHSFGGGDMNTEAFF. DNA for the CDR3: TGCGCCAGCAGCCACTCCTTTGGGGGAGGGGATATGAACACTGAAGCTTTCTTT.

This chain links TRBV7-9 with TRBJ1-3; D unresolved. The germline V gene encodes CDR1 SEHNR and CDR2 FQNEAQ (reference sequence). The CDR3 consists of 15 residues. V dropped 4 bases and J dropped 0 bases, with 10 bases sitting between them. The chain's CDR3 is CASSSEAYSGNTIYF. The CDR3, as DNA: TGTGCCAGCAGCTCAGAAGCGTACTCTGGAAACACCATATATTTT.

The V call is TRBV5-1, the J call TRBJ1-4, with unresolved D. V was shortened by 0 bases and J by 2 bases, with 8 bases between the two germline ends. CDR1 and CDR2 (germline): SGHRS, YFSETQ. The length of the CDR3 is 15 residues. The chain's CDR3 is CASSLEPGTNEKLFF. As DNA, the CDR3 is TGCGCCAGCAGCTTGGAGCCGGGGACTAATGAAAAACTGTTTTTT.

This clone has only a few counts. The same CDR3 is also encoded by other DNA sequences in this sample. The rearrangement joins TRBV7-9 to TRBJ1-1; D perhaps matches TRBD1 (5 bases). The CDR3 extends over 13 amino acids. V gave up 5 bases and J gave up 1 base, with 8 bases separating them. Germline CDR1 reads SEHNR; CDR2 reads FQNEAQ (reference sequence). Here the CDR3 DNA reads TGTGCCAGCAGCCCCGGACAGAACACTGAAGCTTTCTTT. Its protein is CASSPGQNTEAFF.

V and J are TRBV11-3 and TRBJ1-1; 9 bases map to TRBD1. The CDR3 has 17 residues. Germline values: CDR1 SGHNT, CDR2 YENEEA. J was trimmed by 4 bases and V by 2 bases; bases with no gene match: 11. The CDR3 sequence: CASSLPQDRGRGTEAFF. As DNA, the CDR3 is TGTGCCAGCAGCTTACCCCAGGACAGGGGCCGGGGCACTGAAGCTTTCTTT.

The V gene is TRBV6-1, the J gene TRBJ2-1, with D possibly TRBD1 on 5 matching bases. CDR1 is MNHNS and CDR2 is SASEGT in the germline V gene. CDR3 length equals 16 residues. V was trimmed by 4 bases and J by 0 bases, leaving 13 bases between them. This chain's CDR3 is CASSGLYRSSYNEQFF. The CDR3 DNA sequence: TGTGCCAGCAGTGGCCTGTACAGGAGCTCCTACAATGAGCAGTTCTTC.